This T cell receptor beta chain is drawn from a study of shared clonotypes between healthy human individuals (dated by TCRdb to 2018 to 2021). Some background on the complete study: The cohort comprised two women and a few men aged 18 to 49 years. Leukapheresis yielded between about 0.8 and 9.5 billion PBMCs per donor. To increase sequencing depth and limit assay-specific biases, TCR repertoire library preparation and sequencing were carried out by different laboratories using diverse techniques. To estimate repertoire size and how much clonotypes are shared between individuals, the study performed deep sequencing of blood TCR repertoires from a handful of healthy adults. For each donor, CD4 naive and CD4 memory were each given three plates, CD8 naive was given two plates, and CD8 memory was given one plate. What the research found in general, with its limitations: Only blood was sampled, and tissue TCR repertoires likely differ from those in blood. Compared with non-shared clonotypes, clonotypes shared by all four sorted-subset donors had higher generation probabilities. Because the study included only a small number of donors, the genetic and exposure-history diversity represented was limited. Larger estimated clonotype richness was generally found for naive subsets than for memory subsets. Sharing across several donors was observed for approximately 4.6% of naive CD4, 3% to 3.5% of naive CD8, 2% to 2.5% of memory CD4, and roughly 0.4% of memory CD8 clonotypes. Even with the large sequencing depth, rarefaction of the sorted-subset datasets indicated that sequencing was incomplete. Pairwise subsampling led to the expectation that sequencing depth would affect the degree of clonotype sharing among donors.

As for this clone: Its antigen has not been determined. Within one base of it there is no much larger clone, and no base qualities were kept.

Healthy HIV-negative adults with no recently reported acute infections or vaccinations were included as donors. Every donor was a Caucasian adult residing in Nashville, Tennessee, USA. CD4+ T cells were enriched through magnetic negative selection, after which naive cells were positively selected on CD45RA and the remaining negative fraction served as the memory subset. Blood was collected by leukapheresis, and PBMCs were isolated by Ficoll-Histopaque density gradient centrifugation and then cryopreserved in liquid nitrogen vapor phase. Analytical flow cytometry was used to check the purity and quantity of each magnetically sorted T cell population. Each sorted fraction had its genomic DNA isolated and then quantified by UV absorbance on a Nanodrop 2000c. Using the deep immunoSEQ assay, multiplex PCR amplified TCR CDR3 regions from genomic DNA. For each cell subset, the extracted genomic DNA was distributed evenly across all wells of several immunoSEQ 96-well plates, and each plate served as one replicate. For sorted subsets, roughly 200 ng genomic DNA, equal to 30,000 to 35,000 T cell genomes, was loaded into each replicate PCR. The purified libraries were quantified using a Qubit 3.0 fluorometer, sized with a Bioanalyzer 2100, and then quantified again using the KAPA Library Quantification kit. Every immunoSEQ 96-well plate was sequenced on a separate single-read 150-cycle Illumina NextSeq 550 flow cell. Turning to the authors' computational methods: The immunoSEQ output contained only junctional sequences without quality scores, so filtering could not match that applied to full-length reads. To assign V/J genes and CDR3, sequences were annotated against IMGT germline references using PyIR, a Python wrapper for IgBLAST v1.9. Any read was removed if the V/J assignment was weak (E-value above 1e-6), the CDR3 was missing, or the read contained stop codons, out-of-frame junctions, or ambiguous translated residues. V3J clonotypes were defined as sequences sharing the same inferred V gene, J gene, and CDR3 amino acid sequence. The percentage overlap between two repertoires was calculated by dividing the number of shared unique clonotypes by the size of the smaller repertoire. Richness of each repertoire was evaluated using RTK rarefaction, the Chao1 estimator, and Recon v2.1 estimates of unobserved clonotypes. OLGA was used to compute generation probabilities for all TCRbeta clonotypes that the gDNA method yielded from a handful of donors. TCRdb limited this immuneACCESS table to in-frame rearrangements with V and J called. A share of clones is missing; checked studies link under half to unresolved V genes, and the rest is unexplained. V and J calls and clone size are copied from that table; D and trimming were computed from the DNA. The sample yields around 1.4 million clones; just under 99% were counted once. The ten largest make up about 0.4% of the sample.

The germline V gene yields KGHSH for CDR1 and LQKENI for CDR2. V is clipped by 8 bases and J by 0 bases, and the sequence between their germline boundaries is 8 bases long. Measured from the cysteine to the phenylalanine, the CDR3 is 13 residues long. The sequence is cut down to CDR3 DNA, 39 bases in frame from base 1. The sequence links TRBV18 to TRBJ1-3; perhaps TRBD1 is the D gene, with 5 bases matching. The clonotype comes from a man under 40 in good health. Sequenced: naive CD4+ T cells sorted from blood. This specimen's cell subset or site label, per the study, means: CD45RA+ positively selected. The DNA sequence is as follows: TGTGCCAGCGTCGACAGCTCTGGAAACACCATATATTTT. Translated, it gives CASVDSSGNTIYF.